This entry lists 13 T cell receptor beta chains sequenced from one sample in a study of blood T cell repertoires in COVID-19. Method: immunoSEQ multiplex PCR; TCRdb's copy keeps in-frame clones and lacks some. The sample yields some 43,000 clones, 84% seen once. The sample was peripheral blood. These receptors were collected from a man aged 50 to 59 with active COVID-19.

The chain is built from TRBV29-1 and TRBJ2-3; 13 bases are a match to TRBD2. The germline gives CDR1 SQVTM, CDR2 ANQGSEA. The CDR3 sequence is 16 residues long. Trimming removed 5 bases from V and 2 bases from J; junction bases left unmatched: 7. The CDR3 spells CSVPTSGGIFTDTQYF. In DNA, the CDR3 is TGCAGCGTTCCGACTAGCGGGGGGATCTTCACAGATACGCAGTATTTT.

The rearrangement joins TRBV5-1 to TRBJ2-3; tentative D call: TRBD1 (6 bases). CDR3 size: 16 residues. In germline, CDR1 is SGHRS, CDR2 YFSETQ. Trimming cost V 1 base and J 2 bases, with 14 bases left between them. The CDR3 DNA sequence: TGCGCCAGCAGCTTGTCGAGAGACAGGTCCACAGATACGCAGTATTTT. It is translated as CASSLSRDRSTDTQYF.

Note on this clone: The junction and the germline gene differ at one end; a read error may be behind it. For the CDR3, the DNA is TGTGCTAGTGGATCCCGAGCGGGGTTGGTCTTC. This translates into CASGSRAGLVF. The chain uses TRBV12-5 and TRBJ2-1; 7 bases match TRBD2. The CDR3 is 11 residues long. Germline V lookup: CDR1 LGHNT, CDR2 FRNRAP.

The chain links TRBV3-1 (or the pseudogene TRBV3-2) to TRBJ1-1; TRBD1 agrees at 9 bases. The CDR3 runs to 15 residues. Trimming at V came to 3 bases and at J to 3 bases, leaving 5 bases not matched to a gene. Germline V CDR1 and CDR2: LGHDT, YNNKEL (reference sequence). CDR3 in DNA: TGTGCCAGCAGCCAGTGGGACAGGGTTGACACTGAAGCTTTCTTT. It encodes CASSQWDRVDTEAFF.

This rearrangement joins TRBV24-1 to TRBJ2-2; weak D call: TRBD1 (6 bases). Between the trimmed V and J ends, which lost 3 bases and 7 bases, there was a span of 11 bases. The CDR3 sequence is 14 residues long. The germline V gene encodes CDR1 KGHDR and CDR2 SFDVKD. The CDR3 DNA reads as TGTGCCACCAGTGATCCCACAGGGAGCGGGGAGCTGTTTTTT. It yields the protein CATSDPTGSGELFF.

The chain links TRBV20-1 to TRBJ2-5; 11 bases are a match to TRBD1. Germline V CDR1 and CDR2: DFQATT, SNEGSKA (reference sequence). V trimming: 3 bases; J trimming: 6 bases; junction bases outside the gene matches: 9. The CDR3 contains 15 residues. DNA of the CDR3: TGCAGTGCTAGTTCGGGACAGGGGGTGGTGAAGACCCAGTACTTC. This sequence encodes CSASSGQGVVKTQYF.

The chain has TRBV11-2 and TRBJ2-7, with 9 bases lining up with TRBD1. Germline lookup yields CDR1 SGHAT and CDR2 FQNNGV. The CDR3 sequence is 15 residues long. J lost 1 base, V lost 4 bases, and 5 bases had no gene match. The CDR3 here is CASSSLGQGSYEQYF. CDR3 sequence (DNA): TGTGCCAGCAGCTCCCTGGGACAGGGTTCCTACGAGCAGTACTTC.

The CDR3 reads CASSSPGLAGTDTQYF. CDR3 nucleotide sequence: TGTGCCAGCAGTTCCCCCGGACTAGCGGGCACAGATACGCAGTATTTT. The chain is built from TRBV27 and TRBJ2-3, with 10 bases fitting TRBD2. Germline V gene lookup returns CDR1 MNHEY and CDR2 SMNVEV (reference sequence). This CDR3 region has 16 residues. With 4 bases clipped from V and 1 base from J, the junction kept 5 bases outside the gene matches.

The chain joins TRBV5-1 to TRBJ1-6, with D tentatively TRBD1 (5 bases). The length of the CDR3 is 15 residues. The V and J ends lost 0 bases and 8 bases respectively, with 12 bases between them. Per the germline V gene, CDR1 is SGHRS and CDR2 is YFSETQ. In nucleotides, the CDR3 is TGCGCCAGCAGCTTGGCCTCAGGGTCTGATTCACCCCTCCACTTT. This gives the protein CASSLASGSDSPLHF.

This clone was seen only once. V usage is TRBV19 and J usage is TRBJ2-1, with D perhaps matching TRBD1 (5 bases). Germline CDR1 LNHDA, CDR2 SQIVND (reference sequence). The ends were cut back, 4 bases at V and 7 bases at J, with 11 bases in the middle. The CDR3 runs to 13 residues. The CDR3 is CASSSRDWNEQFF. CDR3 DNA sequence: TGTGCCAGTAGTAGCAGGGATTGGAATGAGCAGTTCTTC.

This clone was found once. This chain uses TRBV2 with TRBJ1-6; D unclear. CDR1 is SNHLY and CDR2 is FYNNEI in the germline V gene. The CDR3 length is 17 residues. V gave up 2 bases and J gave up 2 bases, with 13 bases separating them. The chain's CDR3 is CASSELNSGTYNSPLHF. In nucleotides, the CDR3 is TGTGCCAGCAGTGAATTAAATTCCGGGACCTATAATTCACCCCTCCACTTT. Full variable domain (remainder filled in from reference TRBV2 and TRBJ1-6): EPEVTQTPSHQVTQMGQEVILRCVPISNHLYFYWYRQILGQKVEFLVSFYNNEISEKSEIFDDQFSVERPDGSNFTLKIRSTKLEDSAMYFCASSELNSGTYNSPLHFGNGTRLTVT.

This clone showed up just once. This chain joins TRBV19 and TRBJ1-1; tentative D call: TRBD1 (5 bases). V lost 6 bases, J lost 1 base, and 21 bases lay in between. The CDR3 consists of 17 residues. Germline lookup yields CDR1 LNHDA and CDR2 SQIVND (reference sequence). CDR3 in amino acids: CASREEGFPGANTEAFF. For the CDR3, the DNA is TGTGCCAGTAGGGAGGAGGGGTTTCCGGGTGCGAACACTGAAGCTTTCTTT.

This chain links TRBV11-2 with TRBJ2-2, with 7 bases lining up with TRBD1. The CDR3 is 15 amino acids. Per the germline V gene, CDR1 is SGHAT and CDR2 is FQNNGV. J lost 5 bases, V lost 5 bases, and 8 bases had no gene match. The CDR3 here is CASSPQGTRTGELFF. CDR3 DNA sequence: TGTGCCAGCAGCCCACAGGGGACGCGGACCGGGGAGCTGTTTTTT.